One T cell receptor (beta chain) is described in this entry. The table came from immunoSEQ multiplex PCR; TCRdb's copy has only in-frame clones and leaves some out. The sample carries under 75,000 clones, around 76% recorded once. The length of the CDR3 is 20 residues. This sample was included in a study of blood T cell repertoires in COVID-19. At the level of the study: From the United States, Italy and Spain came samples of acute and convalescent COVID-19.

V usage is TRBV12-2 and J usage is TRBJ2-5; the listed D gene, TRBD2, was not tested against the DNA. TRBV12-2 is termed a pseudogene. This receptor was identified in an elderly woman with acute or convalescent COVID-19. Sequencing was carried out using peripheral blood. The CDR3 DNA follows: TGTGCAAGTCGCTTAGGCCGAGACTTACTAGCGGGAGGTTTTGCGGAGACCCAGTACTTC. This translates into CASRLGRDLLAGGFAETQYF.